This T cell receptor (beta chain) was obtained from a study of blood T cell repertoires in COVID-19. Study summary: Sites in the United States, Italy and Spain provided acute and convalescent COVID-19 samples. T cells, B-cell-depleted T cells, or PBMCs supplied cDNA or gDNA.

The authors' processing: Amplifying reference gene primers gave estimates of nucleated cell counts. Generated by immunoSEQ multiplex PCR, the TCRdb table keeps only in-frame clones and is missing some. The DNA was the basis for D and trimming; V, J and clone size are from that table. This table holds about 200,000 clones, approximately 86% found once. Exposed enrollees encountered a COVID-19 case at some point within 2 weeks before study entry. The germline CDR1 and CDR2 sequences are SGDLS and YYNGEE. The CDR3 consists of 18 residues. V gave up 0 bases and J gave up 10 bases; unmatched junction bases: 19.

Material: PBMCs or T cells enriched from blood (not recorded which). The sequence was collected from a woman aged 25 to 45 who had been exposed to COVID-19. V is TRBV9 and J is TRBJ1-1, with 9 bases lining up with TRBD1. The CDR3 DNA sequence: TGTGCCAGCAGCGTAGGACCAGAACCGGGACAGGGCGGAGTACTAGCTTTCTTT. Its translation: CASSVGPEPGQGGVLAFF.